This T cell receptor (beta chain) emerged from a study of blood T cell repertoires in COVID-19. In the authors' workflow: Using reference gene primer amplification, nucleated cell counts were estimated. Produced via immunoSEQ multiplex PCR; TCRdb's table is partial and in-frame only. For V, J and clone size, that table is used; D and trimming come from the DNA. Of about 86,000 clones in the sample, 75% to 90% were seen once. This TCR was recovered from a woman aged 80 or older with active or convalescent COVID-19. Sequencing was carried out using peripheral blood.

CDR3 amino acids: CASSLEAVSSYEQYF. For the CDR3, the DNA is TGTGCCAGCAGCTTAGAAGCAGTTAGCAGCTACGAGCAGTACTTC. The chain uses TRBV11-2 and TRBJ2-7; unclear D gene. This CDR3 has 15 amino acids. Deletions cut 0 bases from V and 3 bases from J, with 12 bases between. The germline CDR1 and CDR2 sequences are SGHAT and FQNNGV.